This T cell receptor beta chain was documented in a study of T-cell memory formation after mild COVID-19. TCRdb called the 5' RACE reads again in MiXCR, with one record for every CDR3 protein. Seen here are about 250,000 distinct CDR3 sequences, roughly 18% observed once, and the top ten hold 23%. This CDR3 has 16 residues. In this sample, this clonotype turned up a few times. Sequencing was performed on PBMCs or a T cell subset sorted from them (not recorded which). The chain employs TRBV21-1 and TRBJ1-1; TRBD1, the table's D call, was not compared with the DNA. TRBV21-1 is listed as a pseudogene. The clonotype comes from a man aged 18-30 years who had mild COVID-19 (a few samples of this study predate the infection). Cell type and time point are not known. The CDR3 reads CASSSHPGTLNTEAFF. The CDR3 DNA is TGTGCCAGCAGCTCCCATCCCGGGACATTGAACACTGAAGCTTTCTTT.